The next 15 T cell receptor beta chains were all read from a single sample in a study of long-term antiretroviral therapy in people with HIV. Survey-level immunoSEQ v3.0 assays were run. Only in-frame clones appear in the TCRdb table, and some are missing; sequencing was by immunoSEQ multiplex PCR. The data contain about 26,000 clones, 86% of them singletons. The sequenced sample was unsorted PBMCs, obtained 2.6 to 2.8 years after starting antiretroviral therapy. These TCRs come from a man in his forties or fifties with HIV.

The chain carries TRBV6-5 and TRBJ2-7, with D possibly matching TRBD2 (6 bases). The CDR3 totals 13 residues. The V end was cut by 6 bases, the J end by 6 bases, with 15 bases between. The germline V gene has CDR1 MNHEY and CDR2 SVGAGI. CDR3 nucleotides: TGTGCCAGCAGGCCCGGGGGACTCCTCGAGCAGTACTTC. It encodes CASRPGGLLEQYF.

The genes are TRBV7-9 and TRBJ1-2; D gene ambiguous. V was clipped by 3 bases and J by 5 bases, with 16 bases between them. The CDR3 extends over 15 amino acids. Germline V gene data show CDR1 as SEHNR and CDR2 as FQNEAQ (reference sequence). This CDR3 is CASSFSKSGRYGYTF. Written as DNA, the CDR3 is TGTGCCAGCAGCTTTTCAAAGAGCGGGCGATATGGCTACACCTTC.

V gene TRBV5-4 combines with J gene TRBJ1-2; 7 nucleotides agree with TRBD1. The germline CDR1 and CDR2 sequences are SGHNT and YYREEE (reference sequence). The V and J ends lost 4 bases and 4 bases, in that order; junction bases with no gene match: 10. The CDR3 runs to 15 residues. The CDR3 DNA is TGTGCCAGCAGCGCGCTCCAGGGGGAAGGCTATGGCTACACCTTC. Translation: CASSALQGEGYGYTF.

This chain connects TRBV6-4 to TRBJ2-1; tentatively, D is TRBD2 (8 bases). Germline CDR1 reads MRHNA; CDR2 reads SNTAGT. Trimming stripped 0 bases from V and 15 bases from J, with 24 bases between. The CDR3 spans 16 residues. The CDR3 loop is CASSDSGTDGTRGLFF. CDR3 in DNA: TGTGCCAGCAGTGACTCGGGGACAGATGGGACTAGGGGGCTGTTCTTC.

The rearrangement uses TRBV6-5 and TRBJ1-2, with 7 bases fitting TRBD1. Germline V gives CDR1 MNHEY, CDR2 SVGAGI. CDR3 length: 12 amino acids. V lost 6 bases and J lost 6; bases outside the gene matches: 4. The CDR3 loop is CASSTTGDGYTF. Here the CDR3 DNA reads TGTGCCAGCAGCACCACAGGGGATGGCTACACCTTC.

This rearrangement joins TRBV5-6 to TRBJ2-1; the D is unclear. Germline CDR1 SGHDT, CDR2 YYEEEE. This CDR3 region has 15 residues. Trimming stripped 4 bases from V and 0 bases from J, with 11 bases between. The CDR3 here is CASSADLSSYNEQFF. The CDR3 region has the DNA TGTGCCAGCAGCGCCGACCTGAGCTCCTACAATGAGCAGTTCTTC.

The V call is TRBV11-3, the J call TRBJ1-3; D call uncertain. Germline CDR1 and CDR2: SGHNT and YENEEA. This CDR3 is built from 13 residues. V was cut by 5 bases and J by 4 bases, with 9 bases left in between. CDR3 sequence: CASSRVGGNTIYF. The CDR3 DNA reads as TGTGCCAGCAGCCGCGTGGGGGGAAACACCATATATTTT.

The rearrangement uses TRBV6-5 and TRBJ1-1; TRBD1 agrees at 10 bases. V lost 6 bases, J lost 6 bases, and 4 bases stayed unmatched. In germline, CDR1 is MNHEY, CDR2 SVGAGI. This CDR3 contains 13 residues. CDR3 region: CASRNGQGAEAFF. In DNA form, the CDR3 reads TGTGCCAGCAGAAACGGACAGGGGGCTGAAGCTTTCTTT.

CDR3 in amino acids: CASSLLGQGAGTNEKLFF. Here the CDR3 DNA reads TGTGCCAGCAGTTTACTGGGACAGGGGGCTGGAACTAATGAAAAACTGTTTTTT. V gene TRBV28 combines with J gene TRBJ1-4; 12 nucleotides agree with TRBD1. The CDR3 runs 18 residues. V lost 2 bases and J lost 1; bases outside the gene matches: 5. Germline loops: CDR1 MDHEN, CDR2 SYDVKM.

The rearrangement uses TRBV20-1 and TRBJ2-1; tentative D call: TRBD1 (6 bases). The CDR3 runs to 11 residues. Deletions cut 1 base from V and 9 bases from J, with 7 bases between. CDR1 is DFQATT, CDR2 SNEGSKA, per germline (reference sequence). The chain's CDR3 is CSARGDIEQFF. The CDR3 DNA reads TGCAGTGCTAGAGGGGACATTGAGCAGTTCTTC.

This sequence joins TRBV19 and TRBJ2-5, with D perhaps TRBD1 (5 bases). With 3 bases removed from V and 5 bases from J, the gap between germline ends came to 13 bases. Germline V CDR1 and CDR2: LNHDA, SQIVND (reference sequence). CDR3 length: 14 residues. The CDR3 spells CASSMNRGGETQYF. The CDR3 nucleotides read TGTGCCAGTAGTATGAATAGGGGTGGGGAGACCCAGTACTTC. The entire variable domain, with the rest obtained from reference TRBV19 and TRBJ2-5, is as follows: DGGITQSPKYLFRKEGQNVTLSCEQNLNHDAMYWYRQDPGQGLRLIYYSQIVNDFQKGDIAEGYSVSREKKESFPLTVTSAQKNPTAFYLCASSMNRGGETQYFGPGTRLLVL.

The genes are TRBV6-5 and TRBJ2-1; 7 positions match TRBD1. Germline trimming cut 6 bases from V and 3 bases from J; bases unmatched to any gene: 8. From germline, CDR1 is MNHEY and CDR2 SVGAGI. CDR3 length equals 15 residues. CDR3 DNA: TGTGCCAGCAGACCGACCGGGACAGACTACAATGAGCAGTTCTTC. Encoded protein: CASRPTGTDYNEQFF.

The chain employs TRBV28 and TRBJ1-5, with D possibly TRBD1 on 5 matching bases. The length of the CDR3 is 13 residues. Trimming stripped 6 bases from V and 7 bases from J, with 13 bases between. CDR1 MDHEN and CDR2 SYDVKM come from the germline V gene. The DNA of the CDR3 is TGTGCCAGCAGCCTGATTGGGGGACAGCCCCAGCATTTT. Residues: CASSLIGGQPQHF.

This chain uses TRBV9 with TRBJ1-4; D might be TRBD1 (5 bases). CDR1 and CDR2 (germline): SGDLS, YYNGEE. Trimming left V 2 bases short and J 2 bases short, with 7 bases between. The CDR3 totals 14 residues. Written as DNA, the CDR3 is TGTGCCAGCAGCGTGGGGCCGACTAATGAAAAACTGTTTTTT. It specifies CASSVGPTNEKLFF.

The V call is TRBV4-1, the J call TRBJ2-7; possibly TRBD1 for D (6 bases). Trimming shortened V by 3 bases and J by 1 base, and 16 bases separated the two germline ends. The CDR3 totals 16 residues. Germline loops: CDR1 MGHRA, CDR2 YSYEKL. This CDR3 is CASSHPGQSSSYEQYF. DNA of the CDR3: TGCGCCAGCAGCCACCCAGGACAGTCATCTTCCTACGAGCAGTACTTC.